This TCR beta chain derives from a study of cytomegalovirus exposure and HLA in healthy donors (TCRdb year 2017). With respect to the entire study: According to a later analysis, the 120 validation repertoires were produced on the same platform as the 666 repertoires of the first cohort. The aim of the study was to test whether cataloging public T cell receptors could identify signatures of past pathogen exposure. High-throughput TCR immunosequencing, statistical association of individual TCRs with disease status, and machine learning were combined to predict cytomegalovirus infection status. In addition to the first cohort of 666 subjects, a separate validation cohort of 130 or so different subjects was used.

V has 5 bases trimmed and J has 4 bases trimmed; junction bases matching no gene number 4. CDR1 is given as SGHAT and CDR2 as FQNNGV, both from the germline V gene. The CDR3, from cysteine to phenylalanine, totals 13 residues. Only the CDR3 DNA stays, 39 bases, in frame from base 1. This clone came up once. Its specific antigen is unknown. Per-base quality was not reported, and no clone a single base away is much larger than it. The library was built by means of the immunoSEQ multiplex PCR assay. Turning to the authors' computational methods: To diagnose cytomegalovirus status from the catalog of TCR beta chain sequences, a statistical classification framework was built. TCRdb's version of the immuneACCESS table is confined to in-frame rearrangements and falls short of the full clone set. An unresolved V gene accounts for under half of the shortfall where checked; the remainder is of unknown origin. V and J calls and clone size come straight from that table; D and trimming were deduced from the DNA. This sample is represented by more than 200,000 clones; about 90% of them were singletons. Together, the top ten hold just over 3% of the sample.

Donors formed part of the validation cohort, which comprised some 120 subjects and was distinct from the first cohort of fewer than 750 subjects. Overall results and qualifications from the work: The authors suggested that the approach could potentially be generalized to other disease states and immunological phenotypes. The classifier was reported to diagnose cytomegalovirus status with high specificity and sensitivity in both the original and validation cohorts. A later analysis found that TCRs clustered in the first cohort also tended to co-occur in the approximately 120 validation repertoires, with 94% of cluster scores above 0. In vitro tests confirmed that three of the cytomegalovirus-associated TCR beta chains recognize cytomegalovirus antigens. A later analysis lacked HLA typing for the validation cohort, so it scored co-occurrence in that cohort across all 110 or so repertoires. In the study, approximately 160 TCR beta chains were listed as associated with cytomegalovirus. While some public TCRs were present in many individuals, most TCR sequences turned up only very rarely across donors.

The sequenced material came from PBMCs. The sequence derives from a woman aged 25-40 years in good health and CMV-seronegative. The chain links TRBV11-2 with TRBJ1-1, with 7 bases matching TRBD1. The nucleotide sequence reads as follows: TGTGCCAGCAGCGAAGACAGGGCCACTGAAGCTTTCTTT. Translated, it reads CASSEDRATEAFF.